These 23 T cell receptor beta chains share one sample of origin, sequenced in a study of human T cells and chemical hapten exposure. MiXCR was run by TCRdb on the RACE reads, yielding one entry per CDR3 protein. The table includes 380,000 or so distinct CDR3 sequences, 4.5% to 7% detected once. Sample time point: pre-sensitization, week 0. This sample's treatment: therapeutic diphenylcyclopropenone sensitization with weekly scalp DPC. Sample: whole blood, taken in connection with sensitization to the hapten diphenylcyclopropenone (DPC). The receptors originated from a woman in her late teens or twenties with alopecia areata. Some clones in this sample may be carry-over from other donors' samples.

This clonotype was detected many times. This chain links TRBV11-3 with TRBJ2-1; possible D gene TRBD1, 8 bases. This CDR3 is 15 amino acids long. The germline CDR1 and CDR2 sequences are SGHNT and YENEEA. With 2 bases removed from V and 4 bases from J, the gap between germline ends came to 12 bases. The CDR3 region is CASSLTGGVYNEQFF. As DNA, the CDR3 is TGTGCCAGCAGCTTAACAGGGGGGGTTTACAATGAGCAGTTCTTC.

This clonotype was counted between two and nine times. V and J are TRBV15 and TRBJ1-4; D ambiguous. The germline V gene has CDR1 LNHNV and CDR2 YYDKDF (reference sequence). V lost 5 bases, J lost 5 bases, and 12 bases lay in between. The CDR3 consists of 14 residues. The DNA of the CDR3 is TGTGCCACCAGCGTGCGGCGGGAGAATGAAAAACTGTTTTTT. Its translation is CATSVRRENEKLFF.

This clonotype was observed a handful of times. This chain connects TRBV2 to TRBJ1-1; 12 positions match TRBD1. This CDR3 has 15 amino acids. From germline, CDR1 is SNHLY and CDR2 FYNNEI. The V segment lost 5 bases and the J segment 6 bases; nucleotides outside the gene matches: 7. The CDR3: CASSTGTGGWSEAFF. The DNA for the CDR3 is TGTGCCAGCAGTACCGGGACAGGGGGCTGGTCTGAAGCTTTCTTT.

This clonotype was recorded a few times. The chain carries TRBV20-1 and TRBJ2-3; D possibly corresponds to TRBD1 (7 bases). Trimming stripped 4 bases from V and 2 bases from J, with 13 bases between. There are 14 residues in the CDR3. CDR1 and CDR2 from the germline V gene are DFQATT and SNEGSKA (reference sequence). CDR3 loop: CSAKRQGLTDTQYF. Here the CDR3 DNA reads TGCAGTGCTAAGAGACAGGGACTCACAGATACGCAGTATTTT.

Ten or more counts support this clonotype. V usage is TRBV12-3 or TRBV12-4 and J usage is TRBJ2-3; no firm D call. The CDR3 runs to 13 residues. Trimming stripped 6 bases from V and 5 bases from J, with 12 bases between. Here the CDR3 reads CASSPIRRDTQYF. The DNA of the CDR3 is TGTGCCAGCAGCCCTATCCGCAGAGATACGCAGTATTTT.

CDR3 region: CASSRDSFNQPQHF. CDR3 coding DNA: TGTGCCAGCAGCCGGGACAGTTTCAATCAGCCCCAGCATTTT. The chain uses TRBV3-1 and TRBJ1-5, with 7 positions matching TRBD1. Germline assignment: CDR1 LGHDT and CDR2 YNNKEL (reference sequence). The V and J ends lost 4 bases and 3 bases, in that order; junction bases with no gene match: 3. CDR3 size: 14 residues.

This clonotype was seen a handful of times. CDR3 bases: TGTGCCATCAGTGGTACAGAGGGGGAGGAAGCTTTCTTT. Translated, it gives CAISGTEGEEAFF. The rearrangement links TRBV10-3 to TRBJ1-1; TRBD1 might be the D (6 bases). V lost 4 bases and J lost 8, with 14 bases in between. This CDR3 region has 13 residues. Germline-derived CDR1 and CDR2 are ENHRY and SYGVKD.

The gene calls are TRBV24-1 and TRBJ2-2; D remains unclear. Germline values: CDR1 KGHDR, CDR2 SFDVKD. Trimming took off 0 bases at V and 3 bases at J, with 13 bases between the two ends. This CDR3 has 17 residues. CDR3 nucleotides: TGTGCCACCAGTGATTTGCGGGCAGGAAGGGACACCGGGGAGCTGTTTTTT. This sequence encodes CATSDLRAGRDTGELFF.

This clonotype was counted many times. The rearrangement joins TRBV28 to TRBJ2-3; 12 positions match TRBD1. Germline V gives CDR1 MDHEN, CDR2 SYDVKM. The V gene end was trimmed by 4 bases and the J gene end by 2 bases; junction bases not matched to a gene: 10. The CDR3 spans 18 residues. The CDR3 loop is CASSWYRDRGPNTDTQYF. The CDR3 DNA is TGTGCCAGCAGTTGGTATCGGGACAGGGGGCCAAACACAGATACGCAGTATTTT.

This clonotype was observed at least ten times. The chain combines TRBV6-5 with TRBJ1-1; D ambiguous. CDR1 is MNHEY, CDR2 SVGAGI, per germline. Trimming took 10 bases from V and 0 from J, leaving 9 bases between them. The CDR3 has 12 residues. The CDR3 DNA is TGTGCCACCAAAAGAATGAACACTGAAGCTTTCTTT. It yields the protein CATKRMNTEAFF.

The chain employs TRBV29-1 and TRBJ2-1; D unclear. Per the germline V gene, CDR1 is SQVTM and CDR2 is ANQGSEA. The CDR3 has 14 residues. Trimming shortened V by 6 bases and J by 1 base, and 13 bases separated the two germline ends. This CDR3 reads CSVTDPRSYNEQFF. The CDR3, as DNA: TGCAGCGTCACGGACCCACGTTCCTACAATGAGCAGTTCTTC.

This clonotype was found many times. The chain carries TRBV28 and TRBJ1-1, with D perhaps matching TRBD1 (5 bases). The V and J ends lost 1 base and 3 bases respectively, with 24 bases between them. Per germline, CDR1 MDHEN and CDR2 SYDVKM. The CDR3 sequence is 19 residues long. CDR3 nucleotide sequence: TGTGCCAGCAGTTTATCGGCGGTGGGGGGTCTCAAGGCGGACACTGAAGCTTTCTTT. This gives the protein CASSLSAVGGLKADTEAFF.

This clonotype was counted many times. This chain connects TRBV12-5 to TRBJ2-3; TRBD1 matches at 11 bases. Trimming cost V 3 bases and J 5 bases; bases outside gene matches: 7. The CDR3 loop spans 16 amino acids. The germline V gene encodes CDR1 LGHNT and CDR2 FRNRAP. The CDR3 DNA sequence: TGTGCTAGTGGTTTATGGACAGGGGGCGCGGAAGATACGCAGTATTTT. It encodes CASGLWTGGAEDTQYF. Full variable domain (missing parts from reference TRBV12-5 and TRBJ2-3): DARVTQTPRHKVTEMGQEVTMRCQPILGHNTVFWYRQTMMQGLELLAYFRNRAPLDDSGMPKDRFSAEMPDATLATLKIQPSEPRDSAVYFCASGLWTGGAEDTQYFGPGTRLTVL.

This clonotype has a handful of counts. The rearrangement joins TRBV12-3 or TRBV12-4 to TRBJ1-2; 10 bases fit TRBD1. J gave up 8 bases and V 5 bases, and 11 bases lay outside the gene matches. The length of the CDR3 is 15 residues. The CDR3: CASSPPGTGAWGYTF. CDR3 nucleotide sequence: TGTGCCAGCAGTCCTCCCGGGACAGGGGCTTGGGGCTACACCTTC.

This clonotype was detected ten times or more. V and J are TRBV6-6 and TRBJ1-3; the D is unclear. The CDR3 sequence is 13 residues long. Germline V gene sequence: CDR1 MNHNY, CDR2 SVGAGI (reference sequence). Between the trimmed V and J ends, which lost 1 base and 4 bases, there was a span of 5 bases. CDR3: CASSYLLGNTIYF. CDR3 nucleotides: TGTGCCAGCAGTTACTTATTGGGAAACACCATATATTTT.

In its sample, this clonotype was seen many times. J is TRBJ1-1 and V is TRBV5-1; TRBD1 is a possible D gene (5 bases). Germline V CDR1 and CDR2: SGHRS, YFSETQ. V gave up 0 bases and J gave up 10 bases, with 16 bases separating them. This CDR3 region has 14 residues. The CDR3 is CASSLERRGARAFF. Here the CDR3 DNA reads TGCGCCAGCAGCTTGGAACGAAGGGGCGCGAGAGCTTTCTTT.

The chain is built from TRBV28 and TRBJ1-4; tentatively, D is TRBD1 (5 bases). Germline values: CDR1 MDHEN, CDR2 SYDVKM. Trimming cost V 1 base and J 12 bases, with 12 bases left between them. The CDR3 sequence is 13 residues long. The CDR3 DNA is TGTGCCAGCAGTTTATTTGGCAGGGAGGAACTGTTTTTT. Translated, it gives CASSLFGREELFF.

There are many counts of this clonotype. The chain carries TRBV12-3 or TRBV12-4 and TRBJ2-5, with 8 bases aligning to TRBD1. V trimming: 5 bases; J trimming: 1 base; junction bases outside the gene matches: 3. The CDR3 sequence is 14 residues long. The CDR3 sequence is CASSVGQGQETQYF. CDR3 bases: TGTGCCAGCAGTGTTGGACAGGGCCAAGAGACCCAGTACTTC.

The V call is TRBV4-1, the J call TRBJ2-5; 7 bases align to TRBD1. CDR3 length: 15 residues. The V gene's germline CDR1 is MGHRA and CDR2 YSYEKL. Trimming at V came to 1 base and at J to 2 bases, leaving 4 bases not matched to a gene. Here the CDR3 reads CASSQVGQPQETQYF. CDR3 coding DNA: TGCGCCAGCAGCCAAGTGGGACAGCCGCAAGAGACCCAGTACTTC.

The table lists this clonotype with a few counts. The chain links TRBV7-8 to TRBJ2-1; D ambiguous. V was clipped by 3 bases and J by 8 bases, with 5 bases between them. The CDR3 sequence is 11 residues long. Germline assignment: CDR1 SGHVS and CDR2 FQNEAQ. The CDR3 DNA sequence: TGTGCCAGCAGCTTGTTTGATGAGCAGTTCTTC. Encoded protein: CASSLFDEQFF.

This clonotype was counted many times. The chain combines TRBV27 with TRBJ2-5; 8 nucleotides line up with TRBD1. This CDR3 is 15 amino acids long. Germline CDR1 MNHEY, CDR2 SMNVEV (reference sequence). V trimming: 6 bases; J trimming: 5 bases; junction bases outside the gene matches: 11. CDR3: CASSRGTGHRETQYF. The CDR3 nucleotides read TGTGCCAGCAGCCGTGGGACAGGCCACCGGGAGACCCAGTACTTC.

This clonotype was detected many times. The DNA for the CDR3 is TGCGCCAGCAGCCCACGGTCCGGGGATTATGAAAAACTGTTTTTT. It is translated as CASSPRSGDYEKLFF. The chain has TRBV4-3 and TRBJ1-4; D remains ambiguous. Germline-derived CDR1 and CDR2 are LGHNA and YSLEER. CDR3 size: 15 residues. Trimming pared 4 bases from V and 6 bases from J, leaving 15 bases between.

This clonotype is medium-sized (0.01 to 0.1%) by share. One end of the junction is discordant with germline, which a read error may explain. The chain has TRBV5-1 and TRBJ2-3; 11 nucleotides match TRBD2. The CDR3 contains 16 residues. The germline V gene encodes CDR1 SGHRS and CDR2 YFSETQ. In DNA form, the CDR3 reads TGTGCCAGCAGCTTGGTTAGCGGGGGGGCAACAGATACGCAGTATTTT. Amino acids: CASSLVSGGATDTQYF.